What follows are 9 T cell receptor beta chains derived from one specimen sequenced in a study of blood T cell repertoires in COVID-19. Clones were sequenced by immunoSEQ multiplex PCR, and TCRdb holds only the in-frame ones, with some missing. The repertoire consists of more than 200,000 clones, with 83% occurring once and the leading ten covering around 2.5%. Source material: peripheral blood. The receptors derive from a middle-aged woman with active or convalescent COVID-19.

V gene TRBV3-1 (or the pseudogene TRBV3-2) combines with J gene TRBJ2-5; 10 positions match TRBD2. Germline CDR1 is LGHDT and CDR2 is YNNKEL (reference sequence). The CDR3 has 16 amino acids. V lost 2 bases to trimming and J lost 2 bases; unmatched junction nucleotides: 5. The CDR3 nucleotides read TGTGCCAGCAGCCAATTTGGACTAGCGGTACAAGAGACCCAGTACTTC. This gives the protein CASSQFGLAVQETQYF.

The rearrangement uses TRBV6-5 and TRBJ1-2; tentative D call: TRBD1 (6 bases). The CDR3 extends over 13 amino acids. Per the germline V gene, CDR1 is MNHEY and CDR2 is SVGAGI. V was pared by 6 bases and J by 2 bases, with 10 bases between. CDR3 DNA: TGTGCCAGCAGGGGGGACAAGAACTATGGCTACACCTTC. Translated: CASRGDKNYGYTF.

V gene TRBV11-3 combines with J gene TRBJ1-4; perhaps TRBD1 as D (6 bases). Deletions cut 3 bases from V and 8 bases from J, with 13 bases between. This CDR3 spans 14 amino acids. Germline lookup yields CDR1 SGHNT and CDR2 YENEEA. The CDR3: CASSFRGGGEKLFF. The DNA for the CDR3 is TGTGCCAGCAGCTTTCGGGGAGGGGGAGAAAAACTGTTTTTT.

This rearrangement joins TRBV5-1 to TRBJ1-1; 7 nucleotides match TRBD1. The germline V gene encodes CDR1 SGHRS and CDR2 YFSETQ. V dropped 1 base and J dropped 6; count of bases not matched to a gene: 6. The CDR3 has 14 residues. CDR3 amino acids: CASSLNTGAAEAFF. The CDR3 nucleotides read TGCGCCAGCAGCTTGAATACAGGGGCCGCTGAAGCTTTCTTT.

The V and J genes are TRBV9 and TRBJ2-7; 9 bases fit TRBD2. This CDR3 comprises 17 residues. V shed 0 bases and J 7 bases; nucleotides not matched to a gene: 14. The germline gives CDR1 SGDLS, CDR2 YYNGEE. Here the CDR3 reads CASSVASIAGVPTEQYF. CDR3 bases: TGTGCCAGCAGCGTAGCTTCGATAGCGGGAGTCCCTACGGAGCAGTACTTC.

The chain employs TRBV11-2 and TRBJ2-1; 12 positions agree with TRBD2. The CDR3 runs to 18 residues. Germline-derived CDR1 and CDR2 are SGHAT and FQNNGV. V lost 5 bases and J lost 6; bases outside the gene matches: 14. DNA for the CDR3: TGTGCCAGCAGCCCACGCACCCGTCTAGCGGGAGGGCCCAATGAGCAGTTCTTC. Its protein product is CASSPRTRLAGGPNEQFF. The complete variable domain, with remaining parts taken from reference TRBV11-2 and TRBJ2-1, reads EAGVAQSPRYKIIEKRQSVAFWCNPISGHATLYWYQQILGQGPKLLIQFQNNGVVDDSQLPKDRFSAERLKGVDSTLKIQPAKLEDSAVYLCASSPRTRLAGGPNEQFFGPGTRLTVL.

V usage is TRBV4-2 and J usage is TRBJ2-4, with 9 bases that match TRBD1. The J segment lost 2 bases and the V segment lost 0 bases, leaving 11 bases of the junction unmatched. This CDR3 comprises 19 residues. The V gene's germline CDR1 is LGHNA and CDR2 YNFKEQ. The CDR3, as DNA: TGTGCCAGCAGCCAAGATCTGGTGGGGGACAGGGTATCCAAAAACATTCAGTACTTC. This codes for CASSQDLVGDRVSKNIQYF.

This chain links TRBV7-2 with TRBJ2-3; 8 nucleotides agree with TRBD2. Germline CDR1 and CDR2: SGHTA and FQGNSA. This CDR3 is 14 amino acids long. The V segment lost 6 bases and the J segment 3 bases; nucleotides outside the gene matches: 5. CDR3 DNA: TGTGCCAGCAGTTTAAGCGGGGGTACAGATACGCAGTATTTT. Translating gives CASSLSGGTDTQYF.

Here the CDR3 DNA reads TGTGCCAGCAGCGCCCTGCTAGCGGGAGACGGAGAGACCCAGTACTTC. Amino acids: CASSALLAGDGETQYF. This chain joins TRBV5-4 and TRBJ2-5; 10 bases match TRBD2. This CDR3 comprises 16 residues. The ends lost 4 bases at V and 4 bases at J; junction bases unmatched: 10. Germline CDR1 is SGHNT and CDR2 is YYREEE (reference sequence).